Presented here are 11 T cell receptor beta chains from one specimen sequenced in a study of blood T cell repertoires in COVID-19. Using immunoSEQ multiplex PCR, the repertoire was profiled, and TCRdb retains in-frame clones only, with some absent. The data show roughly 350,000 clones, roughly 90% seen once. Input material: PBMCs or T cells enriched from blood (not recorded which). These receptor sequences come from a woman younger than 45 who had recovered from COVID-19.

This clone was seen a handful of times. V is TRBV19 and J is TRBJ1-6, with 11 positions matching TRBD1. The germline CDR1 and CDR2 sequences are LNHDA and SQIVND (reference sequence). Losses at the gene ends were 5 bases for V and 7 bases for J; bases not matched to a gene: 4. The CDR3 length is 15 residues. The CDR3 sequence is CASSGWTGGNSPLHF. The CDR3 nucleotides read TGTGCCAGTAGTGGATGGACAGGGGGCAATTCACCCCTCCACTTT.

This chain joins TRBV4-1 and TRBJ2-5; 7 nucleotides line up with TRBD1. The CDR3 extends over 16 amino acids. Germline V gene lookup returns CDR1 MGHRA and CDR2 YSYEKL. Trimming took 0 bases from V and 5 from J; bases not matched to a gene: 9. CDR3 coding DNA: TGCGCCAGCAGCCAAGAGGGTAGAGGGGGCCTGGAGACCCAGTACTTC. Its protein product is CASSQEGRGGLETQYF.

The V gene is TRBV4-3, the J gene TRBJ1-2; the D gene is possibly TRBD1 (6 bases). This CDR3 region has 13 residues. Germline values: CDR1 LGHNA, CDR2 YSLEER. V lost 3 bases to trimming and J lost 14 bases, with 19 bases between them. This CDR3 is CASSQGRQDLHTF. The CDR3 nucleotides are TGCGCCAGCAGCCAGGGCCGACAGGACCTACATACCTTC.

The chain combines TRBV4-1 with TRBJ2-7; D is possibly TRBD2 (6 bases). The V and J ends lost 1 base and 7 bases respectively, with 14 bases between them. The germline gives CDR1 MGHRA, CDR2 YSYEKL. The length of the CDR3 is 14 residues. The CDR3 DNA is TGCGCCAGCAGCCAAGTAGGTAGGAGGGGAGAGCAGTACTTC. It specifies CASSQVGRRGEQYF.

The chain links TRBV5-6 to TRBJ1-6; 9 nucleotides agree with TRBD1. This CDR3 is built from 15 residues. In germline, CDR1 is SGHDT, CDR2 YYEEEE. The V gene end was trimmed by 4 bases and the J gene end by 10 bases; junction bases not matched to a gene: 9. Here the CDR3 reads CASSEQTGGPSPLHF. The DNA for the CDR3 is TGTGCCAGCAGCGAACAAACAGGGGGCCCGTCACCCCTCCACTTT.

In this sample, this clone turned up once. J is TRBJ2-7 and V is TRBV14; 8 bases are a match to TRBD1. V lost 3 bases, J lost 6 bases, and 1 base stayed unmatched. This CDR3 is built from 12 residues. The germline CDR1 and CDR2 sequences are SGHDN and FVKESK. The CDR3 is CASSQTGVEQYF. The CDR3 DNA is TGTGCCAGCAGCCAGACAGGGGTCGAGCAGTACTTC.

The sample holds one count of this clone. This chain connects TRBV25-1 to TRBJ1-6; 8 nucleotides match TRBD1. This CDR3 region has 13 residues. Germline CDR1 MGHDK, CDR2 SYGVNS. J gave up 5 bases and V 8 bases, and 2 bases lay outside the gene matches. In DNA form, the CDR3 reads TGTGCCAGCGCGACAGGGGATAATTCACCCCTCCACTTT. Amino acids: CASATGDNSPLHF.

This clone has a single count. The chain carries TRBV19 and TRBJ1-1; 7 bases map to TRBD1. V shed 6 bases and J 8 bases; nucleotides not matched to a gene: 18. The germline CDR1 and CDR2 sequences are LNHDA and SQIVND (reference sequence). The length of the CDR3 is 16 residues. The DNA for the CDR3 is TGTGCCAGTAGGCCCCGACAGGGAATCGGGCTATCGGAAGCTTTCTTT. Amino acids: CASRPRQGIGLSEAFF.

For this clone: Other nucleotide sequences from this sample produce the same CDR3. The chain carries TRBV5-1 and TRBJ1-1, with D tentatively TRBD1 (6 bases). The CDR3 contains 14 residues. V was shortened by 1 base and J by 0 bases, with 7 bases between the two germline ends. Germline CDR1 and CDR2: SGHRS and YFSETQ. CDR3 loop: CASSLTGMNTEAFF. The CDR3 coding sequence is TGCGCCAGCAGCTTGACAGGGATGAACACTGAAGCTTTCTTT. Based on the CDR3 plus reference TRBV5-1 and TRBJ1-1, the full variable domain is KAGVTQTPRYLIKTRGQQVTLSCSPISGHRSVSWYQQTPGQGLQFLFEYFSETQRNKGNFPGRFSGRQFSNSRSEMNVSTLELGDSALYLCASSLTGMNTEAFFGQGTRLTVV.

The chain uses TRBV18 and TRBJ1-5; D not certain. The V end was cut by 3 bases, the J end by 4 bases, with 22 bases between. The CDR3 is made up of 18 amino acids. CDR1 is KGHSH, CDR2 LQKENI, per germline. The CDR3 DNA sequence: TGTGCCAGCTCACCGTCCCCTCTCGATGCCCGGGGTAATCAGCCCCAGCATTTT. Protein: CASSPSPLDARGNQPQHF.

This clone was counted a single time. The chain uses TRBV19 and TRBJ1-5; 8 bases fit TRBD1. The CDR3 is made up of 16 amino acids. Germline CDR1 LNHDA, CDR2 SQIVND (reference sequence). V dropped 3 bases and J dropped 9; count of bases not matched to a gene: 13. The chain's CDR3 is CASSIGTGIIGTPQHF. The CDR3, as DNA: TGTGCCAGTAGTATCGGGACAGGAATCATCGGTACGCCCCAGCATTTT.